The clone carrying this T cell receptor beta chain occurred a few times. Its antigen is as yet unknown. Trimming shortened V by 6 bases and J by 5 bases, and 10 bases separated the two germline ends. Germline V gene sequence: CDR1 SQVTM, CDR2 ANQGSEA. CDR3 size: 11 residues. This specimen belongs to a study of beta chain features in type 1 diabetes. Study details: No age, gender or cell yield differences were seen between patients and healthy donors. Examination spanned around 100,000,000 sorted cells from all samples. Study results and limitations: Researchers report that Type 1 diabetes patients had moderately but significantly shorter TCRB CDR3s across all four CD4+ subsets.

Since all of the isolated RNA was reverse transcribed, expressed TCRB transcripts were what got sequenced. Reads from naive, central memory and regulatory T cell samples averaged approximately 3.4 million. This table comes from immunoSEQ multiplex PCR, and its TCRdb copy is limited to in-frame clones, with some not included. The repertoire includes tens of thousands of clones, around 56% of them detected once, and 2.6% sits in the top ten. This clonotype originated in a middle-aged woman with type 1 diabetes. Material for sequencing was Tregs from blood. The rearrangement links TRBV29-1 to TRBJ2-5, with D uncertain. CDR3 protein: CSVEHGETQYF. The CDR3 DNA reads as TGCAGCGTCGAGCACGGGGAGACCCAGTACTTC.